This T cell receptor (beta chain) was documented in a study of T-cell memory formation after mild COVID-19. Study-level information: Clusters were largely donor specific.

A single record per CDR3 protein comes from TCRdb applying MiXCR to the 5' RACE reads. The data show some 600,000 distinct CDR3 sequences, approximately 15% seen once. Study observations and caveats: Confirmation of SARS-CoV-2 specificity was lacking for second-wave clones peaking day 37. Mainly CM and EM harbored the contracting CD4+ clones; mainly EMRA harbored the CD8+ ones.

This clonotype has just a few counts. Its specificity is unknown. Germline lookup yields CDR1 SQVTM and CDR2 ANQGSEA. Trimming removed 6 bases from V and 5 bases from J; junction bases left unmatched: 12. The CDR3 runs 14 residues. This chain uses TRBV29-1 with TRBJ2-7; 8 nucleotides agree with TRBD2. Specimen: PBMCs or a T cell subset sorted from them (not recorded which). The source of this sequence is an adult woman who had mild COVID-19 (a few samples of this study predate the infection). Cell type and time point are not known. The CDR3 DNA reads as TGCAGCGTGGGCAAGACGGCGGGGGGCGACGAGCAGTACTTC. This sequence encodes CSVGKTAGGDEQYF.